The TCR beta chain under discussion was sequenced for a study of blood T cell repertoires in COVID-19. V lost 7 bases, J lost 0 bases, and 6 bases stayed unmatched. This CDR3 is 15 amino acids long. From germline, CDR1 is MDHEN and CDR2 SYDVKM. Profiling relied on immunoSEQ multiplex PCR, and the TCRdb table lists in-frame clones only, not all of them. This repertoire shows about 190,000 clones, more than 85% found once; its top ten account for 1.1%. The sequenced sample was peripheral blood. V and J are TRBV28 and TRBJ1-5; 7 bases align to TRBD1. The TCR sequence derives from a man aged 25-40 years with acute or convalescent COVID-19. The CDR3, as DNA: TGTGCCAGCACCAGGGGGTTCGCTAGCAATCAGCCCCAGCATTTT. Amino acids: CASTRGFASNQPQHF.